This entry is about one T cell receptor (beta chain). There is no known antigen for this receptor. Qualities for individual bases were not recorded, and no much larger clone is one base off. TCRbeta CDR3 regions were amplified from genomic DNA using the immunoSEQ Assay, a bias-controlled multiplex PCR. As for the original processing: Within the assay, amplification of reference gene primers was used to estimate how many nucleated cells each sample contained. Sequence reads were collapsed and filtered to measure the absolute abundance of every unique TCRbeta CDR3 rearrangement. For each sample, productive Simpson clonality was calculated by taking the square root of Simpson's diversity index across productive rearrangements. Imported from immuneACCESS, the table was reduced by TCRdb to in-frame sequences with V and J called. These copies leave out some clones; in studies compared against another copy, an unresolved V gene accounts for under half, and the cause of the remainder is not known. That table supplies the V and J calls and clone size; D and trimming were determined from the DNA. Across this sample there are some 300,000 clones, with 88% seen only once. The ten largest account for 6.9% of the sample.

These data come from a study of blood T cell repertoires in COVID-19 (TCRdb year 2020). Broadly, across the study: The collaborator samples originated in the United States, Italy and Spain and spanned the acute and convalescent phases of COVID-19. The repertoires were released in a freely available public database intended as a resource for research on the immune response to SARS-CoV-2. The sample metadata nearly always contained a de-identified subject ID, COVID-19 status, age in years and sex. Subjects who had been exposed to COVID-19, were actively infected with it, or had recovered from it provided the deeply sampled blood TCRbeta repertoires that made up the dataset. The prospective study material was composed of cDNA or gDNA derived from T cells, B-cell-depleted T cells, or PBMCs. Samples were obtained from the ongoing ImmuneRACE study (first 160 participants) and from over a thousand subjects provided by 6 global collaborators. Where HLA class I and class II types were available, the types were taken from metadata supplied by the sample provider, not from assay-based typing.

A second Seattle source provided samples from volunteer blood donors who had recovered from COVID-19. Collaborating institutions collected whole blood in K2EDTA tubes following their own protocols. Collaborator samples were shipped for TCRbeta analysis as frozen whole blood, isolated PBMCs, or DNA extracted from either sample type. Points the paper makes about the study in general: The quantity of clinical and demographic metadata differed by source and by participant and was supplied without curation.

This receptor was obtained from a woman aged 30 to 39 who had recovered from COVID-19. Sequenced: peripheral blood.

The CDR3 reads CASSQSRDRLLYSNQPQHF. The bases read TGTGCCAGCAGCCAATCCCGGGACAGGCTCCTCTATAGCAATCAGCCCCAGCATTTT. This sequence uses TRBV3-1 (or the pseudogene TRBV3-2) and TRBJ1-5, with 8 middle bases fitting TRBD1. Inclusive of the bounding cysteine and phenylalanine, the CDR3 is 19 residues long. CDR3 DNA only is kept here, 57 bases in frame from base 1. At the junction V is shortened by 2 bases and J by 0 bases; bases outside the gene matches: 12. The germline V gene (reference sequence) yields LGHDT for CDR1 and YNNKEL for CDR2.